This T cell receptor beta chain was recorded in a study of blood T cell repertoires in COVID-19. Turning to the study itself: Samples of COVID-19 (acute and convalescent) were obtained from the United States, Italy and Spain. PBMCs, B-cell-depleted T cells, or T cells were the source of the cDNA or gDNA that made up the material.

The assay was immunoSEQ multiplex PCR, and TCRdb's table has in-frame clones only and misses some. Among around 370,000 clones, approximately 90% were seen once, and the ten largest hold approximately 1.2%. Recovered status in Cohort 3 required two negative PCRs, clearance, or symptom resolution. V dropped 1 base and J dropped 2 bases, with 7 bases sitting between them. This CDR3 is 14 amino acids long. Germline V gives CDR1 LGHNT, CDR2 FRNRAP. The TCR originated in a woman aged 18-35 years who had recovered from COVID-19. This chain joins TRBV12-5 and TRBJ2-3; a weak D match, TRBD2 (5 bases). The sequencing sample was made of PBMCs or T cells enriched from blood (not recorded which). The CDR3: CASGLAGYTDTQYF. In DNA form, the CDR3 reads TGTGCTAGTGGTTTGGCGGGGTACACAGATACGCAGTATTTT.